One TCR beta chain is described in this entry. The sample is drawn from a study of T-cell reconstitution after alpha-beta-depleted transplantation in children. The TCRbeta library incorporated unique molecular identifiers. MiXCR was run by TCRdb on the PCR reads, yielding one entry per CDR3 protein. Among more than 120,000 distinct CDR3 sequences listed, around 8.8% were seen once. CDR3 length: 14 residues. Germline values: CDR1 SEHNR, CDR2 FQNEAQ (reference sequence). Trimming left V 5 bases short and J 8 bases short, with 16 bases between. The receptor comes from a female patient younger than 10 who had a stem cell transplant for congenital amegakaryocytic thrombocytopenia, so the T cells may come from the graft donor. Source: PBMCs, mostly from graft donor cells, taken 180 days after TCRalphabeta/CD19-depleted stem cell transplant. The chain recombines TRBV7-9 with TRBJ2-1; D may be TRBD1 or TRBD2 (6 bases each). CDR3 residues: CASSKAGEVDEQFF. CDR3 nucleotides: TGTGCCAGCAGCAAGGCAGGGGAGGTTGATGAGCAGTTCTTC.